Here is one T cell receptor beta chain with its context. Only in-frame clones appear in the TCRdb table, and some are missing; sequencing was by immunoSEQ multiplex PCR. Here the sample spans 50,000 to 65,000 clones, approximately 85% being singletons. This entry belongs to a study of T cell changes during pregnancy in multiple sclerosis. Looked up from germline, CDR1 is LGHNA and CDR2 is YSLEER. The CDR3 has 15 amino acids. Trimming removed 0 bases from V and 9 bases from J, with 15 bases in between. This TCR was recovered from a female donor with multiple sclerosis, enrolled in a pregnancy study. Sequences were derived from peripheral blood, sampled in the first trimester of pregnancy. The J gene is TRBJ2-1, the V gene TRBV4-3; the D gene is possibly TRBD2 (5 bases). The CDR3 sequence: CASSQDFTGNGEQFF. As DNA, the CDR3 is TGCGCCAGCAGCCAAGATTTTACGGGGAATGGTGAGCAGTTCTTC.